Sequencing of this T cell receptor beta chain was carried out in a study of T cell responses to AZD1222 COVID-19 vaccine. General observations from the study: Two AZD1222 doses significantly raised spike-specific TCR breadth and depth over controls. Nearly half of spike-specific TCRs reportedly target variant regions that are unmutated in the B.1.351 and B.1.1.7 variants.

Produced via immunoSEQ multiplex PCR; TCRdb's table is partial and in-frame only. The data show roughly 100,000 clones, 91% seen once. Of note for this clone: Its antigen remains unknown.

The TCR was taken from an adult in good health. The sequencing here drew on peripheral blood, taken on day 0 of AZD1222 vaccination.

This chain's CDR3 is CASSPTGTYSPQHF. CDR3 sequence (DNA): TGTGCCAGCTCACCAACAGGGACCTATAGTCCCCAGCATTTT. The J gene is TRBJ1-5, the V gene TRBV18; a weak D match, TRBD1 (6 bases). The CDR3 runs to 14 residues. Trimming removed 2 bases at V and 10 bases at J, with 15 bases between. CDR1 and CDR2 from the germline V gene are KGHSH and LQKENI.